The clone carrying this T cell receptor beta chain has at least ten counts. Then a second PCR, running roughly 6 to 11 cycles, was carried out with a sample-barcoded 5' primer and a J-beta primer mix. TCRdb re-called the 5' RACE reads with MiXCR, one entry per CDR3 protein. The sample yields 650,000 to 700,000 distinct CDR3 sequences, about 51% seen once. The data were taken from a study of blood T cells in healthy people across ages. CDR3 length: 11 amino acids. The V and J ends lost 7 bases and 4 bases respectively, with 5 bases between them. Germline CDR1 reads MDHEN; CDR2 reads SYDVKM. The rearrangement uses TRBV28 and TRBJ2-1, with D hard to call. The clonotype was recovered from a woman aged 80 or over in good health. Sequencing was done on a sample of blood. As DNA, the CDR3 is TGTGCCAGCATTGGTTACAATGAGCAGTTCTTC. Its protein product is CASIGYNEQFF.